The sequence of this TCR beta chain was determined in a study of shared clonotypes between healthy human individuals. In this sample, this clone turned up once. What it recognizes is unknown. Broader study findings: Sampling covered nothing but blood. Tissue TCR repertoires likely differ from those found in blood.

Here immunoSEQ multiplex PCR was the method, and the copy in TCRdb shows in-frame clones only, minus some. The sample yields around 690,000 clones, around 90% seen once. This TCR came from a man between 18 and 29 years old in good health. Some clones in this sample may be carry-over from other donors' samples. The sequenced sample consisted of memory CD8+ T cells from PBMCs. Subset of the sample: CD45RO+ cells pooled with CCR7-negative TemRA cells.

CDR3: CASSPWSLSPLMNTEAFF. In DNA, the CDR3 is TGCGCCAGCAGCCCCTGGAGTCTAAGCCCGCTCATGAACACTGAAGCTTTCTTT. This rearrangement joins TRBV4-1 to TRBJ1-1; D call uncertain. Germline V lookup: CDR1 MGHRA, CDR2 YSYEKL. Trimming took 4 bases from V and 0 from J, leaving 21 bases between them. This CDR3 has 18 residues.